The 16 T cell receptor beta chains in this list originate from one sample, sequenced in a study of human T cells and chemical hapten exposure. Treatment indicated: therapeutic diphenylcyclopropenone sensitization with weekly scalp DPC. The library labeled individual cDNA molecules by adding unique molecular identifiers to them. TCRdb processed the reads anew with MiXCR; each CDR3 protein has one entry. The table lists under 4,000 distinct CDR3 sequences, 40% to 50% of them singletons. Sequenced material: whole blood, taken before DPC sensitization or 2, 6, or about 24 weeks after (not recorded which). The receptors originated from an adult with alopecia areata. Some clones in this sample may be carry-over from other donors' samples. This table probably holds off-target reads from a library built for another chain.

CDR3 protein: CASSLVFGAGDTQYF. The CDR3 nucleotides read TGTGCCAGCAGCTTAGTGTTCGGGGCCGGGGATACGCAGTATTTT. This sequence joins TRBV7-6 and TRBJ2-3; perhaps D is TRBD1 or TRBD2 (5 bases each). The CDR3 contains 15 residues. Trimming pared 1 base from V and 6 bases from J, leaving 14 bases between. Germline CDR1 is SGHVS and CDR2 is FNYEAQ. Full variable domain (rest looked up from reference TRBV7-6 and TRBJ2-3): GAGVSQSPRYKVTKRGQDVALRCDPISGHVSLYWYRQALGQGPEFLTYFNYEAQQDKSGLPNDRFSAERPEGSISTLTIQRTEQRDSAMYRCASSLVFGAGDTQYFGPGTRLTVL.

The CDR3 nucleotides read TGTGCCAGCATTGGGGAGGACACCTATTACAATGAGCAGTTCTTC. Translating it yields CASIGEDTYYNEQFF. The chain employs TRBV6-2 or TRBV6-3 and TRBJ2-1, with a possible D match to TRBD2 (6 bases). V was pared by 7 bases and J by 4 bases, with 17 bases between. The CDR3 has 15 amino acids. CDR1 and CDR2 (germline): MNHEY, SVGEGT.

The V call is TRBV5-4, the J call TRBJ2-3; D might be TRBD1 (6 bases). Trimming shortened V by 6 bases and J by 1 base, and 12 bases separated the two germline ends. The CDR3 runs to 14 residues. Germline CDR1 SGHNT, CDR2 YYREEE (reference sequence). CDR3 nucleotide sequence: TGTGCCAGCACGGACAGTAGAGGCACAGATACGCAGTATTTT. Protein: CASTDSRGTDTQYF.

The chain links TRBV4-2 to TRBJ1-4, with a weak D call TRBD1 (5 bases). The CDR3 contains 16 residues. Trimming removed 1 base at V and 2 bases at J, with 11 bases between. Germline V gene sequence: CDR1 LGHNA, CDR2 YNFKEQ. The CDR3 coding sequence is TGTGCCAGCAGCCAAGGACCGGGGGACACTAATGAAAAACTGTTTTTT. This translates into CASSQGPGDTNEKLFF.

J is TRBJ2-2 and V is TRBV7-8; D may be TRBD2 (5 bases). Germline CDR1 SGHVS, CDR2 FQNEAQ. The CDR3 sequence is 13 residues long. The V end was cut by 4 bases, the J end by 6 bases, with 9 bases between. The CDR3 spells CASSSYGAGELFF. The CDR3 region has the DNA TGTGCCAGCAGCTCCTACGGGGCCGGGGAGCTGTTTTTT. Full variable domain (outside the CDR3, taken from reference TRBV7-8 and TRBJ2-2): GAGVSQSPRYKVAKRGQDVALRCDPISGHVSLFWYQQALGQGPEFLTYFQNEAQLDKSGLPSDRFFAERPEGSVSTLKIQRTQQEDSAVYLCASSSYGAGELFFGEGSRLTVL.

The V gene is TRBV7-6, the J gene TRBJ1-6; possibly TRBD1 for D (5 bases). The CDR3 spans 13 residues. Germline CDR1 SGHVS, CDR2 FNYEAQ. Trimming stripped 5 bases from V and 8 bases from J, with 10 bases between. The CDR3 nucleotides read TGTGCCAGCAGCCGGGACGGTCATTCACCCCTCCACTTT. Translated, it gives CASSRDGHSPLHF.

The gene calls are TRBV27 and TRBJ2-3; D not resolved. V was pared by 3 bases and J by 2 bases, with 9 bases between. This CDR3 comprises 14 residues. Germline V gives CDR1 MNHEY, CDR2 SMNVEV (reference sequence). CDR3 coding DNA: TGTGCCAGCAGTTTTTCGCGGACCACAGATACGCAGTATTTT. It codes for CASSFSRTTDTQYF.

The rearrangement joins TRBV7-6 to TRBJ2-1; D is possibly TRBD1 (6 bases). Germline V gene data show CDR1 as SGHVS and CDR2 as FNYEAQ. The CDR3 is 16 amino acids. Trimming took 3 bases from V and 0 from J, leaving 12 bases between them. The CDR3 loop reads CASSFLTGDSYNEQFF. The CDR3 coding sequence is TGTGCCAGCAGCTTCCTGACAGGTGACTCCTACAATGAGCAGTTCTTC.

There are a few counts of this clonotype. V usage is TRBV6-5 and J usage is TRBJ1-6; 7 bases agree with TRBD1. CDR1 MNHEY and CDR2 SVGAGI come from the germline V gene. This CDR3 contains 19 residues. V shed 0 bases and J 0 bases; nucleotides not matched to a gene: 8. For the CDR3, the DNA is TGTGCCAGCAGTTACTCGGGGACAGACGCGAGCTCCTATAATTCACCCCTCCACTTT. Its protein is CASSYSGTDASSYNSPLHF.

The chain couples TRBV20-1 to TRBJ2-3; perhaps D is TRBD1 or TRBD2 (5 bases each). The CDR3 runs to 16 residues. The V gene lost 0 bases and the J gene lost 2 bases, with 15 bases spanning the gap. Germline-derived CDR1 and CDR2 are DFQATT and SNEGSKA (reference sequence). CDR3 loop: CSAREARGSPTDTQYF. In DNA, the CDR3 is TGCAGTGCTAGAGAAGCCCGGGGCAGCCCCACAGATACGCAGTATTTT.

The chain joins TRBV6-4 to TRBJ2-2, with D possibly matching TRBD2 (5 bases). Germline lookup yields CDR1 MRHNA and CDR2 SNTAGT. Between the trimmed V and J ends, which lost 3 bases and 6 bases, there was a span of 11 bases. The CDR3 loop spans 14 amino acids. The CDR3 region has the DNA TGTGCCAGCAGTGAAACAGAGGGTGCCGGGGAGCTGTTTTTT. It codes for CASSETEGAGELFF.

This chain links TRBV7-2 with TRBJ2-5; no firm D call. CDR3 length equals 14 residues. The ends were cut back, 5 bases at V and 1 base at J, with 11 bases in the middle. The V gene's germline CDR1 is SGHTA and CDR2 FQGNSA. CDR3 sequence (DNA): TGTGCCAGCAGCCCGATGATAGTCCAAGAGACCCAGTACTTC. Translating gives CASSPMIVQETQYF.

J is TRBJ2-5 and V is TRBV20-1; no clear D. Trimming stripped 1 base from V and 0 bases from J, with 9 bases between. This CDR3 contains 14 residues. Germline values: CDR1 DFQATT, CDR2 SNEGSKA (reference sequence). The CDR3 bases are TGCAGTGCTAGAGGACGCCAGGACCAAGAGACCCAGTACTTC. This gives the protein CSARGRQDQETQYF.

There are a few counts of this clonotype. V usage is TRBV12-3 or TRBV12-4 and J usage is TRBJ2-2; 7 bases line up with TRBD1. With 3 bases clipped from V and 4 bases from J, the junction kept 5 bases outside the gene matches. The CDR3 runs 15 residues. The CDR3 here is CASSLTGSSTGELFF. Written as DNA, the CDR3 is TGTGCCAGCAGTTTGACAGGGAGTAGCACCGGGGAGCTGTTTTTT.

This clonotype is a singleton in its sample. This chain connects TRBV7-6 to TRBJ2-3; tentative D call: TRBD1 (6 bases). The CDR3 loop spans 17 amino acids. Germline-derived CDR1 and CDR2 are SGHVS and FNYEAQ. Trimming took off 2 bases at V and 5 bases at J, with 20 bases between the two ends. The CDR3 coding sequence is TGTGCCAGCAGCTTATACCCCGCGAGGGGGAGAGGAGATACGCAGTATTTT. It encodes CASSLYPARGRGDTQYF. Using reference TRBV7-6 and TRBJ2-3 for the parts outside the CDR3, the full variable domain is GAGVSQSPRYKVTKRGQDVALRCDPISGHVSLYWYRQALGQGPEFLTYFNYEAQQDKSGLPNDRFSAERPEGSISTLTIQRTEQRDSAMYRCASSLYPARGRGDTQYFGPGTRLTVL.

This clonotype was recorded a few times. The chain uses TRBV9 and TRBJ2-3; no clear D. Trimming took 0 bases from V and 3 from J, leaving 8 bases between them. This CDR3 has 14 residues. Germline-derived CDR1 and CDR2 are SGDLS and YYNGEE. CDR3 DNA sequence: TGTGCCAGCAGCGTAGTGGCGTGGACAGATACGCAGTATTTT. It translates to CASSVVAWTDTQYF.